This T cell receptor beta chain was profiled in a study of blood T cell repertoires in COVID-19. Across the whole study: Acute-phase and convalescent COVID-19 samples originated in the United States, Italy and Spain. PBMCs, B-cell-depleted T cells, or T cells provided the cDNA or gDNA that made up the material.

CDR1 LGHDT and CDR2 YNNKEL come from the germline V gene (reference sequence). The V gene lost 1 base and the J gene lost 10 bases, with 14 bases spanning the gap. The CDR3 contains 14 residues. Original methodology: Reference gene primer amplification gave estimated nucleated cell counts. Here immunoSEQ multiplex PCR was the method, and the copy in TCRdb shows in-frame clones only, minus some. From that table come the V and J calls and clone size; the DNA was used to work out D and trimming. The repertoire has around 130,000 clones, approximately 81% of them found once; the top ten carry about 12%. What was sequenced was peripheral blood. The chain carries TRBV3-1 (or the pseudogene TRBV3-2) and TRBJ1-5, with D maybe TRBD1 (5 bases). The clonotype originates from a woman aged 25 to 39 who had recovered from COVID-19. The CDR3 region is CASSQVVTAQPQHF. The DNA for the CDR3 is TGTGCCAGCAGCCAAGTTGTGACAGCCCAACCCCAGCATTTT.